The 14 T cell receptor beta chains listed next were all sequenced from one sample in a study of spatial heterogeneity in lung cancer. Notes on the study in general: Expanded alpha and beta TCR counts within tumors tracked tumor mutation counts.

The time point: sample taken at primary tumor resection. Their antigens are not known. TCRdb re-called the 5' RACE reads through MiXCR, storing one row per CDR3 protein. The repertoire holds fewer than 20,000 distinct CDR3 sequences, with about 6.5% as singletons. The sample was lung tumor tissue, taken at surgery. These receptors originate from a female donor with early-stage non-small cell lung cancer.

Relative to its sample, this clonotype is medium-sized. The genes are TRBV10-3 and TRBJ2-7, with 8 bases fitting TRBD1. The CDR3 spans 14 residues. The germline gives CDR1 ENHRY, CDR2 SYGVKD. V lost 4 bases to trimming and J lost 2 bases; unmatched junction nucleotides: 4. The CDR3 DNA sequence: TGTGCCATCAGTGTTAGGACAGGGACCTACGAGCAGTACTTC. This encodes CAISVRTGTYEQYF.

This clonotype was observed at least ten times. The chain couples TRBV7-2 to TRBJ2-7, with TRBD2 identical over 7 bases. CDR1 is SGHTA and CDR2 is FQGNSA in the germline V gene. V lost 5 bases, J lost 2 bases, and 6 bases stayed unmatched. This CDR3 contains 14 residues. CDR3 in amino acids: CASSPGRETYEQYF. Here the CDR3 DNA reads TGTGCCAGCAGCCCTGGGAGGGAAACCTACGAGCAGTACTTC.

This clonotype was counted many times. V gene TRBV28 combines with J gene TRBJ2-7; no firm D call. Trimming left V 2 bases short and J 7 bases short, with 15 bases between. Germline V gene lookup returns CDR1 MDHEN and CDR2 SYDVKM. The CDR3 covers 14 residues. The CDR3 loop is CASSLGSGSREQYF. CDR3 nucleotides: TGTGCCAGCAGTTTAGGCTCCGGTTCGAGGGAGCAGTACTTC.

The chain carries TRBV7-6 and TRBJ2-3; TRBD2 aligns across 8 bases. V shed 6 bases, J shed 2 bases, and the junction held 7 bases outside the gene matches. Looked up from germline, CDR1 is SGHVS and CDR2 is FNYEAQ. CDR3 length: 15 residues. This CDR3 reads CASRDDSGDTDTQYF. The CDR3 DNA sequence: TGTGCCAGCAGGGACGATAGCGGGGACACAGATACGCAGTATTTT.

In this sample, this clonotype turned up many times. The rearrangement joins TRBV20-1 to TRBJ2-1; 11 bases line up with TRBD2. Germline V gives CDR1 DFQATT, CDR2 SNEGSKA (reference sequence). The CDR3 extends over 15 amino acids. V shed 2 bases, J shed 7 bases, and the junction held 7 bases outside the gene matches. CDR3 region: CSARPSSGGPNEQFF. CDR3 nucleotides: TGCAGTGCTAGACCCTCTAGCGGGGGGCCTAATGAGCAGTTCTTC.

As concerns this clonotype: A much larger clone lies one base from this, so it may be a read error. This chain links TRBV6-4 with TRBJ1-4; 7 bases align to TRBD1. The CDR3 runs to 12 residues. Looked up from germline, CDR1 is MRHNA and CDR2 is SNTAGT. The CDR3 DNA reads as TGTGCCATCAGTGGAAACGGGACAGACTTGTTTTTT. It specifies CAISGNGTDLFF.

This clonotype was seen many times. The chain has TRBV5-1 and TRBJ2-7; tentative D call: TRBD1 (6 bases). V dropped 1 base and J dropped 3 bases, with 8 bases sitting between them. The CDR3 sequence is 13 residues long. The germline V gene has CDR1 SGHRS and CDR2 YFSETQ. In DNA form, the CDR3 reads TGCGCCAGCAGCTTGATACAGGGCTACGAGCAGTACTTC. Translating it yields CASSLIQGYEQYF.

This clonotype came up many times. V gene TRBV29-1 combines with J gene TRBJ2-5; 10 positions match TRBD2. The CDR3 contains 13 residues. Looked up from germline, CDR1 is SQVTM and CDR2 is ANQGSEA. With 6 bases clipped from V and 2 bases from J, the junction kept 3 bases outside the gene matches. The CDR3 here is CSVPLAGQETQYF. For the CDR3, the DNA is TGCAGCGTGCCACTAGCGGGGCAAGAGACCCAGTACTTC.

This clonotype was seen many times. The chain joins TRBV7-8 to TRBJ2-7; perhaps TRBD1 as D (5 bases). Trimming pared 1 base from V and 3 bases from J, leaving 22 bases between. CDR1 and CDR2 from the germline V gene are SGHVS and FQNEAQ. This CDR3 contains 18 residues. The CDR3, as DNA: TGTGCCAGCAGCTTAGGCGTCTGGGGCAGTCCCCCCAACTACGAGCAGTACTTC. Translated, it gives CASSLGVWGSPPNYEQYF. The full variable domain, in which reference TRBV7-8 and TRBJ2-7 provide the parts outside the CDR3, is GAGVSQSPRYKVAKRGQDVALRCDPISGHVSLFWYQQALGQGPEFLTYFQNEAQLDKSGLPSDRFFAERPEGSVSTLKIQRTQQEDSAVYLCASSLGVWGSPPNYEQYFGPGTRLTVT.

The V call is TRBV20-1, the J call TRBJ1-1; D possibly corresponds to TRBD1 (5 bases). CDR1 and CDR2 (germline): DFQATT, SNEGSKA (reference sequence). This CDR3 is built from 15 residues. V lost 6 bases and J lost 3, with 20 bases in between. The CDR3 bases are TGCAGTGCACCCGAGGTGCAGGGACTGGACACTGAAGCTTTCTTT. Translating it yields CSAPEVQGLDTEAFF.

In this sample, this clonotype turned up many times. V gene TRBV29-1 combines with J gene TRBJ2-5; D perhaps matches TRBD2 (6 bases). Trimming removed 4 bases from V and 7 bases from J, with 22 bases in between. The germline CDR1 and CDR2 sequences are SQVTM and ANQGSEA. The CDR3 is 15 amino acids. In DNA, the CDR3 is TGCAGCGTTGGGGCTGGGGGGTCGGGCACGGGGACCCAGTACTTC. Amino acid sequence: CSVGAGGSGTGTQYF.

This clonotype was detected ten times or more. This chain uses TRBV7-9 with TRBJ1-1; tentatively, D is TRBD1 (5 bases). V was trimmed by 3 bases and J by 6 bases, leaving 17 bases between them. The CDR3 loop spans 15 amino acids. CDR1 and CDR2 from the germline V gene are SEHNR and FQNEAQ (reference sequence). CDR3 residues: CASSFPSSGSPEAFF. CDR3 nucleotide sequence: TGTGCCAGCAGCTTCCCAAGTTCAGGGTCCCCTGAAGCTTTCTTT. Full variable domain (remainder filled in from reference TRBV7-9 and TRBJ1-1): DTGVSQNPRHKITKRGQNVTFRCDPISEHNRLYWYRQTLGQGPEFLTYFQNEAQLEKSRLLSDRFSAERPKGSFSTLEIQRTEQGDSAMYLCASSFPSSGSPEAFFGQGTRLTVV.

In this sample, this clonotype turned up a few times. The chain is built from TRBV6-2 or TRBV6-3 and TRBJ2-3; 8 bases fit TRBD2. V lost 7 bases to trimming and J lost 6 bases; unmatched junction nucleotides: 9. The CDR3 has 14 amino acids. The germline V gene encodes CDR1 MNHEY and CDR2 SVGEGT. The CDR3 coding sequence is TGTGCCAGCACGGCCAGCGGGGGCCCCGATACGCAGTATTTT. This codes for CASTASGGPDTQYF.

At least ten counts were recorded for this clonotype. The chain joins TRBV10-3 to TRBJ2-7; TRBD1 aligns across 7 bases. The length of the CDR3 is 15 residues. Germline V lookup: CDR1 ENHRY, CDR2 SYGVKD. The J segment lost 2 bases and the V segment lost 4 bases, leaving 8 bases of the junction unmatched. The chain's CDR3 is CAISAHDRETYEQYF. Here the CDR3 DNA reads TGTGCCATCAGTGCTCACGACAGGGAAACCTACGAGCAGTACTTC.